This T cell receptor beta chain was sequenced during a study of CD4 T cells in relation to SARS-CoV-2 and coronaviruses. Study information: TCR beta CDR3s were sequenced after approximately ten-day antigen culture of PBMCs.

Unexposed donor CD4+ T cells date from about 2010-2018, before the COVID-19 pandemic. Isolation of CD4+ T cells took place after 10 days in culture. Method: immunoSEQ multiplex PCR; TCRdb's copy keeps in-frame clones and lacks some. The table lists 24,000 or so clones, about four fifths of them singletons. Concerning this clone itself: What it recognizes is unknown.

Whole-study results and caveats: Crossreactive clones expanded significantly less to SARS-CoV-2 than monoreactive clones.

The germline gives CDR1 SGHTS, CDR2 YDEGEE. This CDR3 is built from 15 residues. The V gene end was trimmed by 5 bases and the J gene end by 4 bases; junction bases not matched to a gene: 7. The sample was CD4+ T cells from PBMCs, cultured in vitro. This rearrangement joins TRBV5-8 to TRBJ2-3, with TRBD1 identical over 10 bases. The receptor's source is a human donor in good health. This CDR3 is CASRFRDRGPDTQYF. Written as DNA, the CDR3 is TGTGCCAGCAGATTCCGGGACAGGGGCCCAGATACGCAGTATTTT. Filled out from reference TRBV5-8 and TRBJ2-3, the complete variable domain reads EAGVTQSPTHLIKTRGQQATLRCSPISGHTSVYWYQQALGLGLQFLLWYDEGEERNRGNFPPRFSGRQFPNYSSELNVNALELEDSALYLCASRFRDRGPDTQYFGPGTRLTVL.